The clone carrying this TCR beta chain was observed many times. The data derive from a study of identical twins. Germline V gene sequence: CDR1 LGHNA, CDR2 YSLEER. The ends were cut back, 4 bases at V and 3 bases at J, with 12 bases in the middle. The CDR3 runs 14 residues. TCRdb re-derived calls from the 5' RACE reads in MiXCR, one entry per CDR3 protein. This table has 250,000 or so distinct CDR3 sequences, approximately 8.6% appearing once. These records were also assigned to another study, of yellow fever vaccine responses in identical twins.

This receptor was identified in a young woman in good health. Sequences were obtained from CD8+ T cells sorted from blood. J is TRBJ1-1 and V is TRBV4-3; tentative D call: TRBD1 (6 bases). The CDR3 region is CASSLGTRDTEAFF. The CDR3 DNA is TGCGCCAGCAGCCTCGGGACAAGAGACACTGAAGCTTTCTTT.